This T cell receptor (beta chain) was obtained from a study of T cell clones after liver transplantation. Study overall: Tolerance: complete withdrawal held at least one year, liver enzymes staying within twice normal.

The CDR3 totals 15 residues. Germline V CDR1 and CDR2: MNHNY, SVGAGI (reference sequence). Germline trimming cut 0 bases from V and 5 bases from J; bases unmatched to any gene: 4. Profiled with immunoSEQ multiplex PCR; TCRdb holds only in-frame clones, not every one. The table shows about 80,000 clones, with 70% to 85% occurring only once. This clonotype was obtained from a human patient who received a liver transplant. Some T cells may originate from the graft donor. The input for sequencing was CD4+ T cells from blood, taken around 45 months after liver transplant. The J gene is TRBJ2-1, the V gene TRBV6-6, with 7 bases matching TRBD1. CDR3 residues: CASSYSPDRNNEQFF. CDR3 coding DNA: TGTGCCAGCAGTTACTCCCCGGACAGGAACAATGAGCAGTTCTTC.